This entry concerns a single TCR beta chain. The antigen remains undetermined. The data belong to a study of cytomegalovirus exposure and HLA in healthy donors. A multiplex PCR was run with 60 Vbeta primers and 13 Jbeta primers. TCRdb's table, derived via immunoSEQ multiplex PCR, lists solely in-frame clones and lacks some. This sample has over 110,000 clones, with around 82% found just once. V lost 4 bases and J lost 3; bases outside the gene matches: 5. The CDR3 consists of 16 residues. Germline assignment: CDR1 MNHEY and CDR2 SMNVEV (reference sequence). General observations from the study: Cytomegalovirus status was reportedly diagnosed by the classifier with high specificity and sensitivity.

Sequencing used PBMCs. This sequence was found in a woman aged 40 to 50 in good health and CMV-seropositive. The J gene is TRBJ2-3, the V gene TRBV27, with 12 bases matching TRBD2. The CDR3: CASSSTSGSITDTQYF. The CDR3 DNA reads as TGTGCCAGCAGTTCGACTAGCGGGAGTATAACAGATACGCAGTATTTT.